This T cell receptor (beta chain) was recorded in a study of blood T cells in healthy people across ages. Study conclusions and caveats: Roughly linear declines in TCR beta diversity per million T cells occurred with age. Unsorted PBMCs ruled out conclusive naive versus antigen-experienced comparison.

Next came a second PCR, run for roughly 7 to 12 cycles, which used a sample-barcoded 5' primer along with a J-beta primer mix. Each CDR3 protein is one row after TCRdb ran MiXCR on the 5' RACE reads. The sample contains about 1.5 million distinct CDR3 sequences, 40% to 45% of which appear only once. V gave up 4 bases and J gave up 10 bases, with 32 bases separating them. The CDR3 totals 18 residues. Germline-derived CDR1 and CDR2 are SQVTM and ANQGSEA. This clonotype has only a few counts. Its antigen remains unknown. The chain carries TRBV29-1 and TRBJ2-1, with D possibly being TRBD2 (6 bases). Sequenced: blood. This TCR was recovered from a woman younger than 35 in good health. Here the CDR3 DNA reads TGCAGCGTTGCCCTGAAACCGCCATCCGGACTACCCTCAAACGAGCAGTTCTTC. Protein product: CSVALKPPSGLPSNEQFF.